Included here is one T cell receptor (beta chain) sequence, with context. Unique molecular identifiers featured in how the TCRbeta library was prepared. TCRdb reanalysed the PCR reads using MiXCR and keeps one entry per CDR3 protein. The data contain approximately 590,000 distinct CDR3 sequences, over 9.5% of them singletons. The data stem from a study of T-cell reconstitution after alpha-beta-depleted transplantation in children. The sequence derives from a human donor who donated a stem cell graft to a child with acute myeloid leukemia. The sequencing here drew on PBMCs from the stem cell graft donor, taken from the stem cell graft.

The CDR3 region is CASSRRTSGTGEQYF. The CDR3, as DNA: TGCGCCAGCAGTCGTCGCACTAGCGGGACTGGGGAGCAGTACTTC. The chain has TRBV4-3 and TRBJ2-7, with TRBD2 matching over 10 bases. CDR1 and CDR2 from the germline V gene are LGHNA and YSLEER. V shed 6 bases and J 7 bases; nucleotides not matched to a gene: 12. The CDR3 is made up of 15 amino acids.